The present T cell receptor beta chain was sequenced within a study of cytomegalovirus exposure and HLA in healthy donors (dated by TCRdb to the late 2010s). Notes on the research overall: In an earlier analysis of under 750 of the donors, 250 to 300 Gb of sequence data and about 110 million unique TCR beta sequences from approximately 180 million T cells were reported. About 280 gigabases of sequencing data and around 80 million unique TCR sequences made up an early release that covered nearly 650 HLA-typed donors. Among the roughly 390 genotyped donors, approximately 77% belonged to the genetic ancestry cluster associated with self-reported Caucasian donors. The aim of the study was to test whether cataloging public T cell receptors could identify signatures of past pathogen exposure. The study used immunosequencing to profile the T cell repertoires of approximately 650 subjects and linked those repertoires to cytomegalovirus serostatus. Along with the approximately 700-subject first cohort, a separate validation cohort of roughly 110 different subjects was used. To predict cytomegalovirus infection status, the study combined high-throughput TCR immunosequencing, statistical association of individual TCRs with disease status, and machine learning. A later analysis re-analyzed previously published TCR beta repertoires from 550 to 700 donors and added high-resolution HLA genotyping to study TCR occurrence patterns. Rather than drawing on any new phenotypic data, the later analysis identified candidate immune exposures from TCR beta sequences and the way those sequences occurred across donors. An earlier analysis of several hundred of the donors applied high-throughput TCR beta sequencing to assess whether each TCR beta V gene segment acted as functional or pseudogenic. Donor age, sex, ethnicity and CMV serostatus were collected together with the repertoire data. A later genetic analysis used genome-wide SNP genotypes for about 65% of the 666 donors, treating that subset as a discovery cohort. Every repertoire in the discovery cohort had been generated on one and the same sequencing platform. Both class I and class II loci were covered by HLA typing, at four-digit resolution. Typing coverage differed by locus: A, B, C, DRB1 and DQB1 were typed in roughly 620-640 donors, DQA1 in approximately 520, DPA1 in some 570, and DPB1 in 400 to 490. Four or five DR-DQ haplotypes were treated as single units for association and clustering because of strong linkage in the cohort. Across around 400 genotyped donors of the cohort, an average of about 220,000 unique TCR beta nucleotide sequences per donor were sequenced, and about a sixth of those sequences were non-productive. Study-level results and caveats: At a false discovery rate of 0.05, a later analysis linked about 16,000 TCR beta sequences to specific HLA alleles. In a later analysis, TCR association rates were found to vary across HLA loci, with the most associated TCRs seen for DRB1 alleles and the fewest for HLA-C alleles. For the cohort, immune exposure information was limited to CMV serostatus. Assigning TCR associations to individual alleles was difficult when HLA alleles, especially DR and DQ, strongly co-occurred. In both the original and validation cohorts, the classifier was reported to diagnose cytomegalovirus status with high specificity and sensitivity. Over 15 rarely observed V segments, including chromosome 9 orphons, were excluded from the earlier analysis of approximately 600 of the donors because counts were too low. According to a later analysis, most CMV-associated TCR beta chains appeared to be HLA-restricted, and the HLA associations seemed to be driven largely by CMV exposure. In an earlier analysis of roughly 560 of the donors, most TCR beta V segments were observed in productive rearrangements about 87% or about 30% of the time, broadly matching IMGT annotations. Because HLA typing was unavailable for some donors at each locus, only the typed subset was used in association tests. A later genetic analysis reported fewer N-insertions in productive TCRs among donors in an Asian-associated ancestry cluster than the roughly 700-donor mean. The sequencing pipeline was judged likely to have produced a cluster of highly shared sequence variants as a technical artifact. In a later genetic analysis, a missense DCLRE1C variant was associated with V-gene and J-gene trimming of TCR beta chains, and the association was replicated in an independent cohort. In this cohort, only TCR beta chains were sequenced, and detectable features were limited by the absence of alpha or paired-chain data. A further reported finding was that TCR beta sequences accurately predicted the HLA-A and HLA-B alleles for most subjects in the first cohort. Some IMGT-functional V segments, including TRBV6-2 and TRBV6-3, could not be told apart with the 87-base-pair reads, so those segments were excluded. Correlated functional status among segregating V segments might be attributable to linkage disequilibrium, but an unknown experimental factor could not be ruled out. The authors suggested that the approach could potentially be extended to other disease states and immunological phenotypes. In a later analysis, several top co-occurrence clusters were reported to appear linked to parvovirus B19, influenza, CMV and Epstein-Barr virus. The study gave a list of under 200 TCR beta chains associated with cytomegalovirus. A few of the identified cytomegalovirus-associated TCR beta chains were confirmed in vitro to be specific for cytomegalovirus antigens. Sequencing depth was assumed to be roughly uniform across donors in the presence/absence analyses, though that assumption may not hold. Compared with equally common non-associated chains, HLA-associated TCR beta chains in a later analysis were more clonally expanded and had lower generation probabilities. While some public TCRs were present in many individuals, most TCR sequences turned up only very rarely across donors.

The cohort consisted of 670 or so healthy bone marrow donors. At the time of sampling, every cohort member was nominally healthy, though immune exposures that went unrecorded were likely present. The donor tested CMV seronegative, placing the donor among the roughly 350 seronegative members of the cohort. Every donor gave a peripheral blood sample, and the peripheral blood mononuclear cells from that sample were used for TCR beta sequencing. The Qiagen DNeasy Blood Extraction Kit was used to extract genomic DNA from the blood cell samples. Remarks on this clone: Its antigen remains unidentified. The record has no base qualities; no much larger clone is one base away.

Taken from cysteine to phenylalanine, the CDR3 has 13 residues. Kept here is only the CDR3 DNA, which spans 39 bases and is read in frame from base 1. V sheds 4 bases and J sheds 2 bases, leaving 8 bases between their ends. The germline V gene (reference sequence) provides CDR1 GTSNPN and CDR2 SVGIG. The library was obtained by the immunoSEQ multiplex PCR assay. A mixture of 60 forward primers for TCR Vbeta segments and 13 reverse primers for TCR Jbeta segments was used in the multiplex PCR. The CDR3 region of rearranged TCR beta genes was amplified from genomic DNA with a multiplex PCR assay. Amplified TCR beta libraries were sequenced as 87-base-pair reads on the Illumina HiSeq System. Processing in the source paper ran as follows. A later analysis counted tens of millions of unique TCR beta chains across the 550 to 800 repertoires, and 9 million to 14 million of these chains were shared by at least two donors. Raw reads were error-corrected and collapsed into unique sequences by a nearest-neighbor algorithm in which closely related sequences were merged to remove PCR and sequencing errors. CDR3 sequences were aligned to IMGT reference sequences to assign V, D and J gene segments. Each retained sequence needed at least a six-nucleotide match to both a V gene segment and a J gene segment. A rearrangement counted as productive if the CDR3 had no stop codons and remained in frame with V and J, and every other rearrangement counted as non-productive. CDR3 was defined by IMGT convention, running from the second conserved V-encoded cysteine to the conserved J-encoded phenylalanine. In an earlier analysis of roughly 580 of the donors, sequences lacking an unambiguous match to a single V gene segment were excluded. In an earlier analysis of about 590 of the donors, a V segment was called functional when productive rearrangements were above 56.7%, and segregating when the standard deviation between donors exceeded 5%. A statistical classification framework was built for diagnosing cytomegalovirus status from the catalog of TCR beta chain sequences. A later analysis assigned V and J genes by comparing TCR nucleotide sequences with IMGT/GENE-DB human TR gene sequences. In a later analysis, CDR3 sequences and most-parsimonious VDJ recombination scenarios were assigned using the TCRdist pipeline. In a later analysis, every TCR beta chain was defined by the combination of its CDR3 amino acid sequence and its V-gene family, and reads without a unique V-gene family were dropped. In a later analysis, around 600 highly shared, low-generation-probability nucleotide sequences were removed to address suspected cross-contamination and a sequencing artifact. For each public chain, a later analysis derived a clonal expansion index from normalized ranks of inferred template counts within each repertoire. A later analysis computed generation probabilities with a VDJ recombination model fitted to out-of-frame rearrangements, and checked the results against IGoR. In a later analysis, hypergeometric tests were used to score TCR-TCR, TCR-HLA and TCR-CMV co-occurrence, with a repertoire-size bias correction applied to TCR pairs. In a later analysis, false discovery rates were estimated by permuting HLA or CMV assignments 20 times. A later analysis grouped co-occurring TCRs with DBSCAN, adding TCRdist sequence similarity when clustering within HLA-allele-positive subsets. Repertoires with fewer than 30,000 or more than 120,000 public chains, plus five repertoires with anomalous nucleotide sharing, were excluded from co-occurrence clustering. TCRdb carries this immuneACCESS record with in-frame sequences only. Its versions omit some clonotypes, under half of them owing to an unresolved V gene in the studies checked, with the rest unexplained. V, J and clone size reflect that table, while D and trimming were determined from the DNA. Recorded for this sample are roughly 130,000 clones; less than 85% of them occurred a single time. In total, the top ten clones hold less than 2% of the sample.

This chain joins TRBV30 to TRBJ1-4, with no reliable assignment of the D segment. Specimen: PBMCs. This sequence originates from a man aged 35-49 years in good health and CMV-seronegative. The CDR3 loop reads CAWTAVTNEKLFF. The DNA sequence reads TGTGCCTGGACTGCGGTCACTAATGAAAAACTGTTTTTT.